One sample yielded the 16 T cell receptor beta chains listed below, sequenced in a study of blood T cell repertoires in COVID-19. The data were produced by immunoSEQ multiplex PCR, yet TCRdb's version contains in-frame clones alone and is incomplete. Of 90,000 or so clones listed, about nine tenths are singletons. Sequenced input: peripheral blood. These receptors originate from a man between 60 and 75 years old with COVID-19, enrolled during active disease.

This chain joins TRBV18 and TRBJ1-1, with D possibly being TRBD1 (5 bases). CDR1 KGHSH and CDR2 LQKENI come from the germline V gene. This CDR3 is 16 amino acids long. Trimming shortened V by 4 bases and J by 4 bases, and 19 bases separated the two germline ends. The CDR3 region is CASSLRGPQEITEAFF. The CDR3 nucleotides read TGTGCCAGCTCACTAAGGGGTCCGCAGGAGATCACTGAAGCTTTCTTT.

The V gene is TRBV19, the J gene TRBJ1-2; 7 bases agree with TRBD1. Germline lookup yields CDR1 LNHDA and CDR2 SQIVND (reference sequence). There are 13 residues in the CDR3. With 8 bases clipped from V and 7 bases from J, the junction kept 10 bases outside the gene matches. In DNA, the CDR3 is TGTGCCAGTTCTGACAGGGCGGTCGGTGGCTACACCTTC. It translates to CASSDRAVGGYTF.

This chain connects TRBV11-1 to TRBJ2-2; D call uncertain. Germline assignment: CDR1 SGHAT and CDR2 FQDESV (reference sequence). V dropped 7 bases and J dropped 6 bases, with 12 bases sitting between them. CDR3 length equals 13 residues. CDR3 nucleotides: TGTGCCAGCACCCGACTTTCCTCCGGGGAGCTGTTTTTT. This gives the protein CASTRLSSGELFF.

The chain is built from TRBV6-5 and TRBJ2-2; 8 bases match TRBD2. This CDR3 spans 16 amino acids. CDR1 and CDR2 from the germline V gene are MNHEY and SVGAGI. V was pared by 2 bases and J by 7 bases, with 9 bases of the junction left unmatched. The CDR3 sequence is CASSYDGRAGNGELFF. Here the CDR3 DNA reads TGTGCCAGCAGTTACGACGGGAGGGCCGGGAACGGGGAGCTGTTTTTT.

J is TRBJ2-7 and V is TRBV27, with 8 positions matching TRBD2. There are 15 residues in the CDR3. V lost 3 bases to trimming and J lost 5 bases; unmatched junction nucleotides: 9. CDR1 MNHEY and CDR2 SMNVEV come from the germline V gene (reference sequence). DNA of the CDR3: TGTGCCAGCAGTTTGGGACGGGAGGGCCTCAACGAGCAGTACTTC. This codes for CASSLGREGLNEQYF.

The count of this clone is one. The genes are TRBV30 and TRBJ1-1, with a tentative D call TRBD1 (6 bases). The ends were cut back, 1 base at V and 4 bases at J, with 10 bases in the middle. In germline, CDR1 is GTSNPN, CDR2 SVGIG (reference sequence). This CDR3 is 13 amino acids long. This chain's CDR3 is CAWSGGGGTEAFF. The DNA for the CDR3 is TGTGCCTGGAGTGGGGGAGGGGGCACTGAAGCTTTCTTT.

V gene TRBV5-6 combines with J gene TRBJ2-7, with 9 bases matching TRBD2. Germline loops: CDR1 SGHDT, CDR2 YYEEEE. This CDR3 is 13 amino acids long. V dropped 3 bases and J dropped 6; count of bases not matched to a gene: 4. CDR3 sequence (DNA): TGTGCCAGCAGCTGGACTAGCGCGTCCGAGCAGTACTTC. As protein: CASSWTSASEQYF. Complete variable domain (other parts from reference TRBV5-6 and TRBJ2-7): DAGVTQSPTHLIKTRGQQVTLRCSPKSGHDTVSWYQQALGQGPQFIFQYYEEEERQRGNFPDRFSGHQFPNYSSELNVNALLLGDSALYLCASSWTSASEQYFGPGTRLTVT.

The chain couples TRBV7-2 to TRBJ2-1; 15 nucleotides line up with TRBD2. Germline lookup yields CDR1 SGHTA and CDR2 FQGNSA. The CDR3 has 16 amino acids. Trimming removed 3 bases from V and 6 bases from J; junction bases left unmatched: 3. CDR3 DNA: TGTGCCAGCAGCTTCGGACTAGCGGGAGGGGCCAATGAGCAGTTCTTC. This translates into CASSFGLAGGANEQFF. The full variable domain, rest sourced from reference TRBV7-2 and TRBJ2-1, is GAGVSQSPSNKVTEKGKDVELRCDPISGHTALYWYRQSLGQGLEFLIYFQGNSAPDKSGLPSDRFSAERTGGSVSTLTIQRTQQEDSAVYLCASSFGLAGGANEQFFGPGTRLTVL.

The gene calls are TRBV7-2 and TRBJ1-2; TRBD1 matches 9 bases. Trimming at V came to 3 bases and at J to 2 bases, leaving 4 bases not matched to a gene. This CDR3 is built from 15 residues. Germline V CDR1 and CDR2: SGHTA, FQGNSA. The CDR3 DNA is TGTGCCAGCAGCTTTAACAGGGGGCAGAACTATGGCTACACCTTC. Encoded protein: CASSFNRGQNYGYTF.

The rearrangement joins TRBV6-6 to TRBJ2-7, with D tentatively TRBD1 (5 bases). The germline V and J ends were trimmed by 6 bases and 2 bases, with 11 bases remaining between them. The CDR3 extends over 13 amino acids. Germline lookup yields CDR1 MNHNY and CDR2 SVGAGI (reference sequence). The CDR3 DNA is TGTGCCAGCAGAACGGACACGACCTACGAGCAGTACTTC. Translating it yields CASRTDTTYEQYF.

The chain joins TRBV5-1 to TRBJ2-3; 8 bases map to TRBD2. The CDR3 loop spans 19 amino acids. V shed 4 bases and J 2 bases; nucleotides not matched to a gene: 18. Germline CDR1 SGHRS, CDR2 YFSETQ. The chain's CDR3 is CASSQTISGRGEVTDTQYF. CDR3 bases: TGCGCCAGCAGCCAGACGATAAGCGGGAGAGGAGAGGTCACAGATACGCAGTATTTT. Full variable domain (remainder filled in from reference TRBV5-1 and TRBJ2-3): KAGVTQTPRYLIKTRGQQVTLSCSPISGHRSVSWYQQTPGQGLQFLFEYFSETQRNKGNFPGRFSGRQFSNSRSEMNVSTLELGDSALYLCASSQTISGRGEVTDTQYFGPGTRLTVL.

The CDR3 sequence is CASSSSTGGNSPLHF. Written as DNA, the CDR3 is TGCGCCAGCAGTAGTTCGACAGGGGGAAATTCACCCCTCCACTTT. This chain connects TRBV5-1 to TRBJ1-6, with 9 nucleotides matching TRBD1. V gave up 5 bases and J gave up 7 bases; unmatched junction bases: 7. This CDR3 comprises 15 residues. From germline, CDR1 is SGHRS and CDR2 YFSETQ.

This chain joins TRBV18 and TRBJ2-2, with D perhaps matching TRBD1 (6 bases). The CDR3 has 14 residues. Trimming removed 4 bases from V and 1 base from J, with 7 bases in between. Germline assignment: CDR1 KGHSH and CDR2 LQKENI. CDR3 sequence reads: CASSRQENTGELFF. As DNA, the CDR3 is TGTGCCAGCTCACGACAGGAGAACACCGGGGAGCTGTTTTTT.

The gene calls are TRBV3-1 (or the pseudogene TRBV3-2) and TRBJ2-2; the match to TRBD2 covers 11 bases. With V trimmed by 3 bases and J by 1 base, 1 base remained unmatched. The length of the CDR3 is 16 residues. Germline loops: CDR1 LGHDT, CDR2 YNNKEL (reference sequence). The CDR3 DNA reads TGTGCCAGCAGCCATGGGACTAGCGGGAACACCGGGGAGCTGTTTTTT. Translating it yields CASSHGTSGNTGELFF.

This clone was seen once. V usage is TRBV5-6 and J usage is TRBJ1-1, with D unclear. CDR3 length: 14 residues. Deletions cut 4 bases from V and 2 bases from J, with 12 bases between. CDR1 and CDR2 (germline): SGHDT, YYEEEE. The CDR3 region has the DNA TGTGCCAGCAGCACCGGCCGGGGAAACACTGAAGCTTTCTTT. Encoded protein: CASSTGRGNTEAFF.

The chain is built from TRBV7-9 and TRBJ2-7, with TRBD2 identical over 11 bases. J lost 6 bases, V lost 8 bases, and 6 bases had no gene match. Germline CDR1 SEHNR, CDR2 FQNEAQ (reference sequence). The CDR3 is 13 residues long. The CDR3 protein is CASDLAGGFEQYF. The DNA of the CDR3 is TGTGCCAGCGACTTAGCGGGAGGGTTCGAGCAGTACTTC.